The clone carrying this T cell receptor (beta chain) was seen just once. Its antigen is as yet unknown. Both 60 Vbeta primers and 13 Jbeta primers went into the PCR. Assay used: immunoSEQ multiplex PCR; TCRdb lists only in-frame clones, some missing. Of 110,000 or so clones in the sample, roughly four fifths were seen once. The data were taken from a study of cytomegalovirus exposure and HLA in healthy donors. The wider study: A previous analysis identified more than 100 million unique TCR beta sequences derived from 180 million or so T cells. Among several hundred genotyped donors, around 80% fell in the Caucasian-associated ancestry cluster. The study, taken as a whole, reports: A few V segments could not be told apart, such as TRBV6-2 and TRBV6-3, and were left out.

V was clipped by 10 bases and J by 4 bases; unmatched bases: 10. The CDR3 length is 14 residues. The germline gives CDR1 MNHEY, CDR2 SVGAGI. The donors (healthy individuals) were bone marrow donors. The chain recombines TRBV6-5 with TRBJ1-5, with 7 bases that match TRBD1. The TCR originated in a man aged 35 to 55 in good health and CMV-seronegative. The specimen sequenced was PBMCs. The DNA for the CDR3 is TGTGCCACCAGGGGGGCGGGGGCAAATCAGCCCCAGCATTTT. Translating it yields CATRGAGANQPQHF.